The sequence of this T cell receptor (beta chain) was determined in a study of cytomegalovirus exposure and HLA in healthy donors. Broader study findings: A later analysis found common viral pathogens apparently linked to several of the most significant clusters. As a later analysis showed, a missense DCLRE1C variant was linked to trimming of TCR beta V- and J-genes.

PCR amplification relied on 60 Vbeta primers (plus 13 Jbeta primers). Generated by immunoSEQ multiplex PCR, the TCRdb table keeps only in-frame clones and is missing some. The data show approximately 100,000 clones, around 67% seen once. Concerning this clone: Its antigen is unidentified.

This CDR3 spans 15 amino acids. V was clipped by 6 bases and J by 7 bases; unmatched bases: 5. Per the germline V gene, CDR1 is MNHEY and CDR2 is SMNVEV (reference sequence). This sequence originates from a male donor in good health and CMV-seronegative. The sample comprised PBMCs. J is TRBJ2-1 and V is TRBV27, with 14 bases lining up with TRBD2. CDR3 DNA sequence: TGTGCCAGCAGCAGCGGGACTAGCGGGAGTAATGAGCAGTTCTTC. It specifies CASSSGTSGSNEQFF.